The rows below give T cell receptor beta chains drawn from one sample of a study of cytomegalovirus exposure and HLA in healthy donors. Produced via immunoSEQ multiplex PCR; TCRdb's table is partial and in-frame only. The sample shows 200,000 to 250,000 clones, 80% to 85% of them seen only once. The sample was PBMCs. The receptors were gathered from a woman between 55 and 75 years old in good health and CMV-seropositive. Both conserved end residues are part of each CDR3. D genes are given only for firm matches. A clone size is listed for some rows: how often the clone was seen (once, few, many), or a class if it is expanded.

V gene	D gene	J gene	clone size	CDR3 protein	CDR3 DNA
TRBV9	NA	TRBJ2-7	NA	CASSVAQRLAYEQYF	TGTGCCAGCAGCGTAGCCCAGCGACTAGCCTACGAGCAGTACTTC
TRBV5-1	NA	TRBJ2-7	NA	CASSWDSPTYEQYF	TGCGCCAGCAGCTGGGACTCCCCAACCTACGAGCAGTACTTC
TRBV11-2	NA	TRBJ2-5	NA	CASSTDGSTQYF	TGTGCCAGCAGCACAGACGGGAGCACCCAGTACTTC
TRBV5-4	TRBD1	TRBJ2-7	NA	CASSPGQGAEQYF	TGTGCCAGCAGCCCGGGACAGGGGGCCGAGCAGTACTTC
TRBV6-1	TRBD2	TRBJ2-7	NA	CASSEGLADTYEQYF	TGTGCCAGCAGTGAAGGGCTAGCGGATACTTACGAGCAGTACTTC
TRBV6-1	NA	TRBJ2-1	NA	CASSYSSFNEQFF	TGTGCCAGCAGTTATTCTAGTTTCAATGAGCAGTTCTTC
TRBV19	TRBD1	TRBJ1-1	NA	CATGTGGITEAFF	TGTGCCACTGGTACAGGGGGCATCACTGAAGCTTTCTTT
TRBV28	NA	TRBJ2-4	NA	CASSKFSVAKNIQYF	TGTGCCAGCAGCAAGTTTTCAGTAGCCAAAAACATTCAGTACTTC
TRBV2	TRBD2	TRBJ2-2	NA	CASRLGTSDTGELFF	TGTGCCAGCAGACTAGGGACTAGCGACACCGGGGAGCTGTTTTTT
TRBV4-1	TRBD1	TRBJ2-7	NA	CASSRGQGAYEQYF	TGCGCCAGCAGCCGCGGACAGGGGGCCTACGAGCAGTACTTC
TRBV29-1	NA	TRBJ1-1	NA	CSVDGGTNTEAFF	TGCAGCGTTGACGGAGGGACTAACACTGAAGCTTTCTTT
TRBV11-2	TRBD2	TRBJ2-2	NA	CASSLGLAGGPTGELFF	TGTGCCAGCAGCTTAGGTCTAGCGGGAGGACCCACCGGGGAGCTGTTTTTT
TRBV2	TRBD2	TRBJ2-1	NA	CASSKSSGENEQFF	TGTGCCAGCAGTAAGTCTAGCGGAGAGAATGAGCAGTTCTTC
TRBV4-2	NA	TRBJ1-5	NA	CASSQVQINQPQHF	TGTGCCAGCAGCCAAGTGCAGATCAATCAGCCCCAGCATTTT
TRBV27	TRBD2	TRBJ2-7	few	CASSSSPLGLEDEQYF	TGTGCCAGCAGTTCCTCCCCCCTGGGACTAGAGGACGAGCAGTACTTC
TRBV6-1	TRBD2	TRBJ2-7	NA	CASSELAGGSYEQYF	TGTGCCAGCAGTGAGCTAGCGGGAGGGTCCTACGAGCAGTACTTC
TRBV7-3	NA	TRBJ1-1	NA	CASSTPERGGTEAFF	TGTGCCAGCAGCACCCCTGAAAGAGGGGGAACTGAAGCTTTCTTT
TRBV9	NA	TRBJ2-2	NA	CASSMRAGSGELFF	TGTGCCAGCAGCATGAGGGCCGGGAGCGGGGAGCTGTTTTTT
TRBV11-2	TRBD2	TRBJ2-7	NA	CASSLLTSGPYEQYF	TGTGCCAGCAGCTTACTGACTAGCGGACCCTACGAGCAGTACTTC
TRBV7-9	NA	TRBJ2-5	few	CSSSLAGTTGRRETQYF	TGTTCCAGCAGCTTAGCGGGGACGACAGGGCGTAGAGAGACCCAGTACTTC
TRBV12-2	NA	TRBJ2-1	NA	CASRLDGTSGDNEQFF	TGTGCAAGTCGCCTAGATGGGACTAGCGGGGACAATGAGCAGTTCTTC
TRBV9	NA	TRBJ2-7	NA	CASSLDHSSYEQYF	TGTGCCAGCAGCCTAGACCACAGCTCCTACGAGCAGTACTTC
TRBV6-6	TRBD2	TRBJ2-5	NA	CASIPGLAGQETQYF	TGTGCCAGCATCCCCGGTCTAGCGGGACAAGAGACCCAGTACTTC
TRBV5-6	NA	TRBJ1-1	NA	CASSLGQIMNTEAFF	TGTGCCAGCAGCTTGGGACAGATCATGAACACTGAAGCTTTCTTT
TRBV5-1	NA	TRBJ2-2	once	CASSLGTNTGELFF	TGCGCCAGCAGCTTGGGGACAAACACCGGGGAGCTGTTTTTT
TRBV2	TRBD1	TRBJ1-2	NA	CATRIGQGASGYTF	TGTGCCACGCGAATAGGACAGGGGGCGAGTGGCTACACCTTC
TRBV2	NA	TRBJ2-7	NA	CASSPYQSYEQYF	TGTGCCAGCAGCCCATACCAGTCCTACGAGCAGTACTTC
TRBV11-2	NA	TRBJ1-1	NA	CASSLTRLGNTEAFF	TGTGCCAGCAGCTTAACCCGTCTCGGGAACACTGAAGCTTTCTTT
TRBV5-4	TRBD1	TRBJ1-2	few	CASSSGQENYGYTF	TGTGCCAGCAGCTCGGGACAGGAAAACTATGGCTACACCTTC
TRBV5-4	NA	TRBJ2-2	NA	CASSLELAGELFF	TGTGCCAGCAGCTTGGAATTAGCCGGGGAGCTGTTTTTT
TRBV7-3	TRBD1	TRBJ2-7	NA	CASSLRGTGYEQYF	TGTGCCAGCAGCCTAAGGGGGACAGGGTACGAGCAGTACTTC
TRBV6-6	NA	TRBJ2-5	NA	CASSRTLQETQYF	TGTGCCAGCAGTCGGACACTCCAAGAGACCCAGTACTTC
TRBV7-3	NA	TRBJ2-3	NA	CASSERRVSDTQYF	TGTGCCAGCAGCGAGAGGCGGGTTTCAGATACGCAGTATTTT
TRBV6-1	TRBD1	TRBJ1-1	few	CASSELGDSEAFF	TGTGCCAGCAGTGAATTGGGGGACAGTGAAGCTTTCTTT
TRBV10-1	TRBD2	TRBJ2-2	NA	CASRDSGGPPGELFF	TGCGCCAGCAGGGATAGCGGGGGGCCGCCGGGGGAGCTGTTTTTT
TRBV27	NA	TRBJ2-7	once	CASSLREPSYEQYF	TGTGCCAGCAGTTTACGGGAACCAAGCTACGAGCAGTACTTC
TRBV5-1	TRBD2	TRBJ2-1	NA	CASSPAWASGTGEQFF	TGCGCCAGCAGTCCCGCCTGGGCTAGCGGGACGGGTGAGCAGTTCTTC
TRBV5-1	NA	TRBJ2-7	NA	CASSPLGPSSYEQYF	TGCGCCAGCAGCCCGCTAGGCCCCAGCTCCTACGAGCAGTACTTC
TRBV6-5	NA	TRBJ2-1	NA	CASSYLGGAGEQFF	TGTGCCAGCAGTTATTTGGGGGGGGCGGGTGAGCAGTTCTTC
TRBV18	TRBD1	TRBJ2-2	NA	CASSPRQGNTGELFF	TGTGCCAGCTCACCCCGACAGGGCAACACCGGGGAGCTGTTTTTT
TRBV6-5	NA	TRBJ2-7	NA	CASSYSARYHEQYF	TGTGCCAGCAGTTACTCGGCGAGGTACCACGAGCAGTACTTC
TRBV9	NA	TRBJ2-7	NA	CASSVGQAPNEQYF	TGTGCCAGCAGCGTAGGACAGGCCCCCAACGAGCAGTACTTC
TRBV7-8	NA	TRBJ2-3	NA	CASSLVRGSDYTQYF	TGTGCCAGCAGCTTAGTAAGGGGGAGCGACTATACGCAGTATTTT
TRBV10-2	NA	TRBJ2-2	NA	CASSPLDPSNTGELFF	TGCGCCAGCAGTCCCTTGGACCCCTCGAACACCGGGGAGCTGTTTTTT
TRBV5-6	TRBD2	TRBJ2-5	once	CASSLRSGGGETQYF	TGTGCCAGCAGCTTGAGATCGGGAGGGGGGGAGACCCAGTACTTC
TRBV28	NA	TRBJ1-1	NA	CATRNTEAFF	TGTGCCACCCGGAACACTGAAGCTTTCTTT
TRBV14	NA	TRBJ1-1	NA	CASRQGVPGAEAFF	TGTGCCAGCAGACAAGGGGTCCCAGGGGCTGAAGCTTTCTTT
TRBV5-5	NA	TRBJ2-6	once	CASSLTGANVLTF	TGTGCCAGCAGCTTGACAGGGGCCAACGTCCTGACTTTC
TRBV9	TRBD1	TRBJ1-2	NA	CASSVGGGQGEYGYTF	TGTGCCAGCAGCGTAGGTGGTGGACAGGGCGAATATGGCTACACCTTC
TRBV2	TRBD1	TRBJ1-2	few	CAVKSGTAANYGYTF	TGTGCCGTAAAATCCGGGACAGCCGCTAACTATGGCTACACCTTC
TRBV9	TRBD2	TRBJ2-3	NA	CASSVGSLAGDPDTQYF	TGTGCCAGCAGCGTAGGGAGCCTAGCGGGAGACCCAGATACGCAGTATTTT
TRBV7-7	NA	TRBJ2-3	NA	CASSPKLTDTQYF	TGTGCCAGCAGCCCTAAATTAACAGATACGCAGTATTTT